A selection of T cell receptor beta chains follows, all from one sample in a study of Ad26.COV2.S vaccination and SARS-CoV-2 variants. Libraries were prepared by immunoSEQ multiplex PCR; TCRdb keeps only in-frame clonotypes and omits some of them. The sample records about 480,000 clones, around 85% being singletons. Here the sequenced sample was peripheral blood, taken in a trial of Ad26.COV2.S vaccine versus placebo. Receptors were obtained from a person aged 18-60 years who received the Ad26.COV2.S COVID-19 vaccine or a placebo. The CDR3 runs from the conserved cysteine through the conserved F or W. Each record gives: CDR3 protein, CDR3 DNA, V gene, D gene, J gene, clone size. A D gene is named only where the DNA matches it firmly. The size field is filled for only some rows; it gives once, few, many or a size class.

CASSIHGPNTEAFF,TGTGCCAGTAGTATCCATGGGCCGAACACTGAAGCTTTCTTT,TRBV19,NA,TRBJ1-1,NA
CASSVGGNEKLFF,TGTGCCAGCAGTGTCGGGGGAAATGAAAAACTGTTTTTT,TRBV2,NA,TRBJ1-4,NA
CASSTVGYEQYF,TGTGCCAGCAGCACGGTGGGTTACGAGCAGTACTTC,TRBV11-2,NA,TRBJ2-7,NA
CASSLVPGQSYGYTF,TGTGCCAGCAGTTTAGTCCCCGGACAGAGCTATGGCTACACCTTC,TRBV27,NA,TRBJ1-2,NA
CAISRTGKLNEQYF,TGTGCCATCAGCCGGACAGGGAAGCTAAACGAGCAGTACTTC,TRBV10-3,TRBD1,TRBJ2-7,NA
CASSITENTQYF,TGCGCCAGCAGCATTACAGAAAATACGCAGTATTTT,TRBV5-1,NA,TRBJ2-3,few
CASSDARDRDREAFF,TGTGCCAGCAGTGACGCCCGGGACAGGGACCGTGAAGCTTTCTTT,TRBV6-2/TRBV6-3,TRBD1,TRBJ1-1,NA
CASSTTTRNEQFF,TGTGCCAGCAGTACCACTACCCGCAATGAGCAGTTCTTC,TRBV12-3/TRBV12-4,NA,TRBJ2-1,NA
CASSSKRDSEQYF,TGTGCCAGCAGTTCTAAGCGGGATAGCGAGCAGTACTTC,TRBV28,TRBD2,TRBJ2-7,NA
CASSFSIWETQYF,TGTGCCAGCAGCTTCAGTATCTGGGAGACCCAGTACTTC,TRBV5-4,NA,TRBJ2-5,NA
CASSPRVRDNNNEQFF,TGCGCCAGCAGCCCCCGGGTGCGGGACAATAACAATGAGCAGTTCTTC,TRBV5-1,NA,TRBJ2-1,NA
CASSQINSPLHF,TGTGCCAGCTCCCAGATAAATTCACCCCTCCACTTT,TRBV6-5,NA,TRBJ1-6,NA
CASSWGWETQYF,TGTGCTTCGTCTTGGGGTTGGGAGACCCAGTACTTC,TRBV10-3,NA,TRBJ2-5,NA
CASSPGLAGSYEQYF,TGTGCCAGCAGCCCGGGACTAGCGGGTTCCTACGAGCAGTACTTC,TRBV6-2/TRBV6-3,TRBD2,TRBJ2-7,NA
CASSKNRGQGAKAYEQYF,TGTGCCAGCAGTAAAAACCGGGGACAGGGGGCCAAGGCCTACGAGCAGTACTTC,TRBV27,TRBD1,TRBJ2-7,NA
CASSRGGSGGETQYF,TGTGCCAGCAGCCGTGGAGGGAGTGGGGGGGAGACCCAGTACTTC,TRBV7-2,NA,TRBJ2-5,NA
CASSQVRGFTEAFF,TGTGCCAGCAGCCAAGTCCGGGGCTTCACTGAAGCTTTCTTT,TRBV14,NA,TRBJ1-1,few
CATSRGGRDQPQHF,TGTGCCACCAGCAGAGGGGGAAGGGATCAGCCCCAGCATTTT,TRBV15,NA,TRBJ1-5,few
CGSSLGWNSPLHF,TGTGGGTCGAGTTTGGGGTGGAATTCACCCCTCCACTTT,TRBV12-3/TRBV12-4,NA,TRBJ1-6,NA
CASSPSTDTQYF,TGTGCCAGCAGCCCCTCCACAGATACGCAGTATTTT,TRBV7-9,NA,TRBJ2-3,few
CASSLYQGNTEAFF,TGTGCCAGTAGTCTATATCAGGGGAACACTGAAGCTTTCTTT,TRBV19,NA,TRBJ1-1,NA
CASSPGQGNKEQYF,TGTGCCAGCAGCCCGGGACAGGGGAATAAGGAGCAGTACTTC,TRBV28,TRBD1,TRBJ2-7,NA
CASSQVAPYEQYF,TGTGCCAGCAGTCAGGTGGCGCCCTACGAGCAGTACTTC,TRBV28,NA,TRBJ2-7,NA
CASSSRTGGNYGYTF,TGTGCCAGCAGTTCCCGGACAGGGGGCAACTATGGCTACACCTTC,TRBV11-2,TRBD1,TRBJ1-2,NA
CAISEEWRRTGVLGREQYF,TGTGCCATCAGTGAGGAATGGCGGCGGACAGGAGTTTTGGGTAGGGAGCAGTACTTC,TRBV10-3,TRBD1,TRBJ2-7,many
CASSLSRGSNEQFF,TGTGCCAGCAGCTTATCCCGTGGATCCAATGAGCAGTTCTTC,TRBV11-3,NA,TRBJ2-1,NA
CSADRGPDNEQFF,TGCAGCGCCGACAGGGGGCCGGACAATGAGCAGTTCTTC,TRBV29-1,TRBD1,TRBJ2-1,NA
CASSDGTTNEQFF,TGTGCCAGCAGTGACGGGACTACCAATGAGCAGTTCTTC,TRBV6-1,TRBD2,TRBJ2-1,NA
CASSDRTGELFF,TGTGCCAGCAGCGACAGGACCGGGGAGCTGTTTTTT,TRBV2,NA,TRBJ2-2,NA
CASTVASRPTFF,TGTGCCAGCACCGTTGCCAGTCGACCGACTTTCTTT,TRBV28,NA,TRBJ1-1,NA
CASSQDTGRETQYF,TGTGCCAGCAGCCAAGATACTGGGAGAGAGACCCAGTACTTC,TRBV3-1/TRBV3-2,NA,TRBJ2-5,NA
CASTRGGGQGYGYTF,TGTGCCAGCACCAGAGGGGGGGGGCAGGGCTATGGCTACACCTTC,TRBV6-5,NA,TRBJ1-2,NA
CASRTTGLNRETQYF,TGTGCCAGCAGAACGACAGGTTTGAATAGAGAGACCCAGTACTTC,TRBV28,NA,TRBJ2-5,NA
CASNKGLRENIQYF,TGTGCCAGTAATAAGGGGTTGAGGGAAAACATTCAGTACTTC,TRBV19,NA,TRBJ2-4,NA
CASSPTGRGAEAFF,TGTGCCAGCAGCCCCACAGGCCGCGGGGCTGAAGCTTTCTTT,TRBV5-6,NA,TRBJ1-1,NA
CATSGPRVRGSNEQFF,TGTGCCACCAGTGGGCCCAGGGTTCGGGGGAGCAATGAGCAGTTCTTC,TRBV24-1,NA,TRBJ2-1,NA
CASSEPTSGSRQETQYF,TGCGCCAGCAGTGAGCCGACTAGCGGGAGTCGCCAAGAGACCCAGTACTTC,TRBV10-2,TRBD2,TRBJ2-5,NA
CAISERSGETQYF,TGTGCCATCAGTGAGCGTTCGGGGGAGACCCAGTACTTC,TRBV10-3,NA,TRBJ2-5,few
CASSPGTSGSNEQFF,TGTGCCAGCAGTCCCGGGACTAGCGGGTCAAATGAGCAGTTCTTC,TRBV28,TRBD2,TRBJ2-1,NA
CATREGWATEAFF,TGTGCCACTCGGGAGGGTTGGGCCACTGAAGCTTTCTTT,TRBV19,NA,TRBJ1-1,NA
CATSRGGGPYEQYF,TGTGCCACCAGCAGAGGTGGGGGTCCCTACGAGCAGTACTTC,TRBV15,NA,TRBJ2-7,NA
CASSLAPRVTEAFF,TGTGCCAGCAGCTTAGCGCCGCGGGTAACTGAAGCTTTCTTT,TRBV7-2,NA,TRBJ1-1,NA
CASSQDRGPYNEQFF,TGCGCCAGCAGCCAGGACAGGGGACCCTACAATGAGCAGTTCTTC,TRBV4-3,TRBD1,TRBJ2-1,NA
CASSLPRGRRELFF,TGTGCCAGCAGCTTGCCTAGGGGCCGTCGGGAGCTGTTTTTT,TRBV7-9,NA,TRBJ2-2,NA
CSAADTYEQYF,TGCAGTGCCGCCGACACTTACGAGCAGTACTTC,TRBV20-1,NA,TRBJ2-7,once
CASSPQREVVTGELFF,TGTGCCAGCAGCCCCCAGCGGGAGGTGGTCACCGGGGAGCTGTTTTTT,TRBV5-5,TRBD2,TRBJ2-2,NA
CASSQDTLSEQFF,TGTGCCAGCTCTCAGGACACCCTAAGTGAGCAGTTCTTC,TRBV2,NA,TRBJ2-1,NA
CATSDLSPGPDEKLFF,TGTGCCACCAGTGATTTAAGCCCAGGGCCCGACGAAAAACTGTTTTTT,TRBV24-1,NA,TRBJ1-4,NA
CASSYEARRVEQFF,TGTGCCAGCAGTTACGAGGCCCGCCGGGTTGAGCAGTTCTTC,TRBV6-6,NA,TRBJ2-1,NA
CASSLAGGAGGEQYF,TGTGCCAGCAGCTTGGCAGGGGGCGCGGGTGGCGAGCAGTACTTC,TRBV5-6,TRBD1,TRBJ2-7,NA
CASRPGASTYNEQFF,TGTGCCAGCAGGCCCGGTGCTAGTACCTACAATGAGCAGTTCTTC,TRBV6-5,NA,TRBJ2-1,NA
CASSPFADTQYF,TGTGCCAGCAGCCCGTTTGCAGATACGCAGTATTTT,TRBV12-3/TRBV12-4,NA,TRBJ2-3,NA
CASSPLGAGTGELFF,TGTGCCAGCAGCCCCCTCGGAGCCGGGACCGGGGAGCTGTTTTTT,TRBV11-3,NA,TRBJ2-2,NA